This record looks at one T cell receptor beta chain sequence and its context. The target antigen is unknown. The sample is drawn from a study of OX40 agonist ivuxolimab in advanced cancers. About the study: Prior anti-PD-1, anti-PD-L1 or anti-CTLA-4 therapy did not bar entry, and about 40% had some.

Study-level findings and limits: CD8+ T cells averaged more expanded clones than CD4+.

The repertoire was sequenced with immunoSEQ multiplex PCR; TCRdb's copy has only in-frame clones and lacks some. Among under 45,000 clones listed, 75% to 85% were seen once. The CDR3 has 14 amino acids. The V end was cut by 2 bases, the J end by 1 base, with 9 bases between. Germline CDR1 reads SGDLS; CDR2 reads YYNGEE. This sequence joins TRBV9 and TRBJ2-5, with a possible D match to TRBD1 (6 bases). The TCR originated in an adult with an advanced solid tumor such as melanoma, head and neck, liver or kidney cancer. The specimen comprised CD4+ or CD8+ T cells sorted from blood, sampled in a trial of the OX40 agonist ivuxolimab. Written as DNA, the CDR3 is TGTGCCAGCAGCGTTGACAGGACCCAAGAGACCCAGTACTTC. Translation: CASSVDRTQETQYF.